The clone carrying this TCR beta chain came up a few times. The antigen is unknown. The sample is drawn from a study of response to subunit inactivated influenza vaccine. TCRdb passed the RT-PCR reads through MiXCR, listing each CDR3 protein once. The sample carries about 520,000 distinct CDR3 sequences, approximately 7.3% recorded once. The V and J ends lost 5 bases and 3 bases, in that order; junction bases with no gene match: 6. Germline V lookup: CDR1 SGHNT, CDR2 YENEEA. The CDR3 has 15 amino acids. Study-wide results and caveats: Authors suggested seasonal influenza vaccinations each recruit few new T cells.

The chain combines TRBV11-3 with TRBJ2-1; 8 bases map to TRBD1. The sequences come from PBMCs from blood, collected around 25 months after vaccination. The receptor was derived from a man aged 45 to 70 who received an inactivated influenza vaccine. The CDR3 is CASSAGTGLYNEQFF. CDR3 DNA sequence: TGTGCCAGCAGCGCCGGGACAGGACTCTACAATGAGCAGTTCTTC. The entire variable domain, with the rest obtained from reference TRBV11-3 and TRBJ2-1, is as follows: EAGVVQSPRYKIIEKKQPVAFWCNPISGHNTLYWYLQNLGQGPELLIRYENEEAVDDSQLPKDRFSAERLKGVDSTLKIQPAELGDSAVYLCASSAGTGLYNEQFFGPGTRLTVL.